This T cell receptor beta chain was captured by sequencing in a study of blood T cell repertoires in COVID-19. Turning to the study itself: The United States, Italy and Spain provided the acute and convalescent COVID-19 samples. The cDNA or gDNA used as material had been derived from T cells, B-cell-depleted T cells, or PBMCs.

V trimming: 0 bases; J trimming: 1 base; junction bases outside the gene matches: 10. There are 18 residues in the CDR3. Looked up from germline, CDR1 is LGHNA and CDR2 is YSLEER. Using immunoSEQ multiplex PCR, the repertoire was profiled, and TCRdb retains in-frame clones only, with some absent. This sample carries 200,000 to 300,000 clones, approximately 86% of them seen once, and the ten largest clones take just under 2%. The TCR sequence derives from a young man with active or convalescent COVID-19. The sample was peripheral blood. The J gene is TRBJ2-5, the V gene TRBV4-3; the match to TRBD2 covers 8 bases. CDR3 nucleotides: TGCGCCAGCAGCCAAGATTTTTATAGCGGGGACCCCCAAGAGACCCAGTACTTC. It yields the protein CASSQDFYSGDPQETQYF.